What follows describes a single T cell receptor beta chain. No cognate antigen has been identified for it. Qualities for individual bases were not recorded, and no much larger clone is one base off. The protocol used for the library was the immunoSEQ multiplex PCR assay. The source is immuneACCESS, and TCRdb retained only in-frame sequences with V and J called. Part of the clones is not carried over; for the studies checked, unresolved V genes explain less than half of this, and the remainder is unexplained. The sample table holds approximately 110,000 clones, of which about 89% were seen once. Less than 4.5% of the sample is taken by the ten largest. CDR1 and CDR2, looked up from the germline V gene, are SGHDT and YYEEEE. V loses 4 bases at its end and J loses 6 bases; junction bases beyond the gene matches: 6. The CDR3 sequence holds 13 residues, the cysteine and phenylalanine included. Only CDR3 DNA remains: 39 bases, in frame from the first base.

This entry is derived from a study of T cell changes during pregnancy in multiple sclerosis (dated by TCRdb to the late 2010s). About the full investigation: Changes in the T cell repertoire over the course of pregnancy were examined in this study in women with multiple sclerosis.

Material: peripheral blood, obtained after pregnancy. This receptor chain uses TRBV5-6 and TRBJ1-2; TRBD1 matches 7 bases in the middle. The receptor's source is a female donor with multiple sclerosis, enrolled in a pregnancy study. The nucleotides are TGTGCCAGCAGCGACGGACAGGCGGATGGCTACACCTTC. This gives the protein CASSDGQADGYTF.